This T cell receptor (beta chain) was sequenced for a study of blood T cell repertoires in COVID-19. Overall study: Nucleic acid was either cDNA or gDNA, and it came from T cells, B-cell-depleted T cells, or PBMCs.

Measured with immunoSEQ multiplex PCR; TCRdb has only the in-frame clones, and not every one. The table shows 250,000 to 300,000 clones, with 65% to 90% occurring only once. The CDR3 runs to 19 residues. The trim removed 0 bases at V and 4 bases at J, leaving 12 bases unmatched. CDR1 MNHNS and CDR2 SASEGT come from the germline V gene. This clone was seen a handful of times. J is TRBJ2-6 and V is TRBV6-1; 7 bases map to TRBD2. The receptor was isolated from a man aged 50 to 60 with active or convalescent COVID-19. Sequenced material: peripheral blood. CDR3 coding DNA: TGTGCCAGCAGTGAAGCGAATCCTCTCGGGAGGCCCGGGGCCAACGTCCTGACTTTC. Its translation: CASSEANPLGRPGANVLTF.